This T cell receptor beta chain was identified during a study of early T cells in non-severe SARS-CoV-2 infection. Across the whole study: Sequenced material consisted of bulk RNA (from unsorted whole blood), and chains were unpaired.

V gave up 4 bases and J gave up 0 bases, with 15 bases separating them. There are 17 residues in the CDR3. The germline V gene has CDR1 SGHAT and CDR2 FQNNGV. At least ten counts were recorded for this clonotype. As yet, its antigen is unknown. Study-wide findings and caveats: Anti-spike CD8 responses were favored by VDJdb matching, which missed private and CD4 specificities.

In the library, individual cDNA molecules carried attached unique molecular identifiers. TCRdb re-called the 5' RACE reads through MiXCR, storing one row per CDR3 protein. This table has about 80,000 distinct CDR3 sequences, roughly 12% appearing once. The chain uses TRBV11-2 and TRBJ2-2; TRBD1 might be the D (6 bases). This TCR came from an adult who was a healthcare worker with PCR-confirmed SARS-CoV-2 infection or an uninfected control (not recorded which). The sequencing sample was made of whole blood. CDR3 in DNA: TGTGCCAGCAGCTCAGGACAGCCCGCGACGAACACCGGGGAGCTGTTTTTT. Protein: CASSSGQPATNTGELFF.